This T cell receptor beta chain was retrieved from a study of T cell repertoires in cytomegalovirus infection. Study in general: Public TCR beta signatures marked donors with CMV infection and the matching HLA. Study results and limitations: In two of eight donors, the top clonotype was HLA-C-restricted CMV-specific. Based on cumulative public TCR beta family frequency, carriers of CMV plus the relevant HLA were identified.

In TCRdb, the reads were re-called with MiXCR into one record per CDR3 protein. The sample lists about 740,000 distinct CDR3 sequences; 35% were seen once. From germline, CDR1 is SGHKS and CDR2 YYEKEE (reference sequence). The CDR3 runs 15 residues. Between the trimmed V and J ends, which lost 4 bases and 3 bases, there was a span of 17 bases. Regarding this clonotype: The antigen is undetermined.

The receptor was isolated from a human donor in good health (CMV status not recorded). Some clones in this sample may be carry-over from other donors' samples. Input material: PBMCs. The V call is TRBV5-5, the J call TRBJ2-7; D unclear. The CDR3 DNA reads TGTGCCAGCAGCAAATCACTAATAATCTTCTACGAGCAGTACTTC. It encodes CASSKSLIIFYEQYF. Full variable domain (outside the CDR3, taken from reference TRBV5-5 and TRBJ2-7): DAGVTQSPTHLIKTRGQQVTLRCSPISGHKSVSWYQQVLGQGPQFIFQYYEKEERGRGNFPDRFSARQFPNYSSELNVNALLLGDSALYLCASSKSLIIFYEQYFGPGTRLTVT.